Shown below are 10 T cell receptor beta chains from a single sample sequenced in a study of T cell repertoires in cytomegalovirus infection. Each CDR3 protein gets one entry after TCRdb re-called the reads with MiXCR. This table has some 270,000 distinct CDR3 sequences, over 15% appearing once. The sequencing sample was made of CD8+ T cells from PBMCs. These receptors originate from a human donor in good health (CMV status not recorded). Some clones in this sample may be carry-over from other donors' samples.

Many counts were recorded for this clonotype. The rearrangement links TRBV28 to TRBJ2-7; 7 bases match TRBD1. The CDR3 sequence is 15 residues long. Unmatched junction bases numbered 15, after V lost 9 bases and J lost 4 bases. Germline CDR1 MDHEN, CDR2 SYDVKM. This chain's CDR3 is CASDLGQALKYEQYF. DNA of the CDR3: TGTGCCAGTGACCTTGGACAGGCCCTCAAGTACGAGCAGTACTTC.

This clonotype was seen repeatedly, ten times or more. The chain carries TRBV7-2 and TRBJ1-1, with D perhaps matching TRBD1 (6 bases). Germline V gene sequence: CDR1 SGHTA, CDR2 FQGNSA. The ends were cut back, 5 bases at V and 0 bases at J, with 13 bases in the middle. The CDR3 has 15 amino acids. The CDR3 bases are TGTGCCAGCAGCACCACAGGGTTGTTGAACACTGAAGCTTTCTTT. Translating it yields CASSTTGLLNTEAFF.

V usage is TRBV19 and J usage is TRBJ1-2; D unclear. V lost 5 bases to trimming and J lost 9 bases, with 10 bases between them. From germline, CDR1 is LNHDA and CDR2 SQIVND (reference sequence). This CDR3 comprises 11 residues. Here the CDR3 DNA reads TGTGCCAGTAGTGATTCGAGGAGCTACACCTTC. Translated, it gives CASSDSRSYTF.

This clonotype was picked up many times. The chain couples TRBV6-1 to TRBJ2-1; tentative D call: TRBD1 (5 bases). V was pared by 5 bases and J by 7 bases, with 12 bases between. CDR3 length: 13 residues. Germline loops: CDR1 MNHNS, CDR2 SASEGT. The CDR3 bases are TGTGCCAGCAGTTGGGGCAGTGGAAATGAGCAGTTCTTC. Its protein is CASSWGSGNEQFF.

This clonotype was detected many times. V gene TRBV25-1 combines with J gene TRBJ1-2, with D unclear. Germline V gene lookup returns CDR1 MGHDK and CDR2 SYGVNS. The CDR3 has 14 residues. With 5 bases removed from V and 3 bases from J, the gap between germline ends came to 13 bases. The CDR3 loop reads CASSLGNLDYGYTF. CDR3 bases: TGTGCCAGCAGTCTCGGCAACCTAGACTATGGCTACACCTTC.

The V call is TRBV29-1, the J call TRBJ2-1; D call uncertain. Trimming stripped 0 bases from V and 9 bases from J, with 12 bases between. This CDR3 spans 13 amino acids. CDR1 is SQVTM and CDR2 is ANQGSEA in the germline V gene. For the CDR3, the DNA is TGCAGCGTTGAAGATCTGGAGACTGGTGAGCAGTTCTTC. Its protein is CSVEDLETGEQFF.

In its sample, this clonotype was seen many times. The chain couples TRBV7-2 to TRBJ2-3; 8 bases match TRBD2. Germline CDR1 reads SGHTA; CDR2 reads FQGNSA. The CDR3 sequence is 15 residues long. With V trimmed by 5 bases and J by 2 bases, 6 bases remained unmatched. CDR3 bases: TGTGCCAGCAGCACCACTAGCGGTCCCACAGATACGCAGTATTTT. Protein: CASSTTSGPTDTQYF. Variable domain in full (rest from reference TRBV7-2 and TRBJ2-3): GAGVSQSPSNKVTEKGKDVELRCDPISGHTALYWYRQSLGQGLEFLIYFQGNSAPDKSGLPSDRFSAERTGGSVSTLTIQRTQQEDSAVYLCASSTTSGPTDTQYFGPGTRLTVL.

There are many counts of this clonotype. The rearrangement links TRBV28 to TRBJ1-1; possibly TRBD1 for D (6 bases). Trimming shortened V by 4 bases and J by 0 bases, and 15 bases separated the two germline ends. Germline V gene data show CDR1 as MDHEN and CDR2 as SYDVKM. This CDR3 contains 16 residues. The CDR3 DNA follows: TGTGCCAGCAGTTCCCTTTGGACAGAGCTGAACACTGAAGCTTTCTTT. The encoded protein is CASSSLWTELNTEAFF. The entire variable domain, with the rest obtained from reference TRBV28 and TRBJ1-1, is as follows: DVKVTQSSRYLVKRTGEKVFLECVQDMDHENMFWYRQDPGLGLRLIYFSYDVKMKEKGDIPEGYSVSREKKERFSLILESASTNQTSMYLCASSSLWTELNTEAFFGQGTRLTVV.

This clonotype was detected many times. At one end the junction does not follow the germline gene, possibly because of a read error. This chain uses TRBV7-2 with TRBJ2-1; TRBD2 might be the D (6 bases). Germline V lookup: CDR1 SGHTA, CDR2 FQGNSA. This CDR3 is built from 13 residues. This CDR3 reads CASGLGGYNEQFF. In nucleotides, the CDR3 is TGTGCCAGCGGCTTGGGAGGATACAATGAGCAGTTCTTC.

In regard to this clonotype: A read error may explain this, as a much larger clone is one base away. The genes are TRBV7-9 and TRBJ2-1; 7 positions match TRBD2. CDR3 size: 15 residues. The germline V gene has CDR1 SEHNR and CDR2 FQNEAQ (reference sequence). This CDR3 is CASSSQRGKKDEKFF. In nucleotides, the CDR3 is TGTGCCAGCAGCAGCCAGCGGGGCAAAAAAGATGAGAAGTTCTTC.